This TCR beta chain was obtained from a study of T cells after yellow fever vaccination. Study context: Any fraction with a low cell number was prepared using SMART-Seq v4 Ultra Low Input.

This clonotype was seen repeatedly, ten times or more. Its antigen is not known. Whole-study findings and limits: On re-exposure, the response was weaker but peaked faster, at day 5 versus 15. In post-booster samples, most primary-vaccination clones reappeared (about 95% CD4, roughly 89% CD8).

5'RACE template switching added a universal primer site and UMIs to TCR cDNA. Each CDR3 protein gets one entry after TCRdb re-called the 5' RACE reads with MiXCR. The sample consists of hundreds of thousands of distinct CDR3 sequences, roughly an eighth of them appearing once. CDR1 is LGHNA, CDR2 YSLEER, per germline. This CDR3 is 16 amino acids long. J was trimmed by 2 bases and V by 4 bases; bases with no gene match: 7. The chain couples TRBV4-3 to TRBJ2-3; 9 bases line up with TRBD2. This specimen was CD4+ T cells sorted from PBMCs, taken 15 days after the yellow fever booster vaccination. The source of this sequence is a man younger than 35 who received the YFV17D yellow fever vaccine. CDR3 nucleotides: TGCGCCAGCAGCCGAACCTTAGCGGGGGTCACAGATACGCAGTATTTT. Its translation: CASSRTLAGVTDTQYF.